Sequencing of this T cell receptor beta chain was carried out in a study of blood T cell repertoires in COVID-19. Study at large: The United States, Italy and Spain provided the acute and convalescent COVID-19 samples. The cDNA or gDNA used as material had been derived from T cells, B-cell-depleted T cells, or PBMCs.

This CDR3 contains 15 residues. V shed 6 bases, J shed 0 bases, and the junction held 7 bases outside the gene matches. The germline CDR1 and CDR2 sequences are SQVTM and ANQGSEA. Participants, about 18 to 90 years old, spanned fewer than 30 US areas. Assignments of participants to cohorts depended upon their own reported clinical history. Some clones are missing from TCRdb's copy, which holds only in-frame ones; the method was immunoSEQ multiplex PCR. The sample consists of around 230,000 clones, roughly 86% of them appearing once. This clonotype was obtained from a woman in her 40s with acute COVID-19. The rearrangement joins TRBV29-1 to TRBJ2-2, with 7 positions matching TRBD2. Material for sequencing was PBMCs or T cells enriched from blood (not recorded which). CDR3 sequence reads: CSVGPSGTNTGELFF. As DNA, the CDR3 is TGCAGCGTGGGCCCTAGCGGCACGAACACCGGGGAGCTGTTTTTT.